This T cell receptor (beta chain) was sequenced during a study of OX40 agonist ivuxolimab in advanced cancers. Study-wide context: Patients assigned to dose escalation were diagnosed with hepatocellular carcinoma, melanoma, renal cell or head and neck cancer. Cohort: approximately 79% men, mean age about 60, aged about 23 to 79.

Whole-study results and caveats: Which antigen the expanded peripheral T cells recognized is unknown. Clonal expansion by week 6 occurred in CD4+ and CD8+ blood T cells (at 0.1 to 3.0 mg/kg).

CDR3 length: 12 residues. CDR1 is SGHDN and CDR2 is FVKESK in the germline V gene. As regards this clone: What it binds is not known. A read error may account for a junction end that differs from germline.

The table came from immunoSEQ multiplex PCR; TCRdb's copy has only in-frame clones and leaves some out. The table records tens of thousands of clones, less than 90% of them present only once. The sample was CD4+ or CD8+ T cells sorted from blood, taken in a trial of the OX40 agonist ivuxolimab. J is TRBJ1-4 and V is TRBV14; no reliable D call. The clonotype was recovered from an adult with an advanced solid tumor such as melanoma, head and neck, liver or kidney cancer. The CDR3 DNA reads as TGTGCCAGCAGCCAAGATCAGTTTAGCAGGATTTTT. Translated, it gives CASSQDQFSRIF.